The table lists the clone carrying this T cell receptor (beta chain) with a count of one. Unstimulated regulatory T cells (CD4+CD25+CD127-), CD4+CD25- non-regulatory cells, CD4 and CD8 cells were FACS-sorted from thawed PBMCs. The sample belongs to a study of Tregs in tolerant kidney transplant recipients. Data came from immunoSEQ multiplex PCR; TCRdb stores just in-frame clones and leaves some out. The sample contains 240,000 or so clones, more than 65% of which appear only once. Germline CDR1 is SGHAT and CDR2 is FQNNGV. The CDR3 has 15 residues. V was cut by 3 bases and J by 2 bases, with 11 bases left in between.

This TCR was sampled from a human donor in good health. The chain employs TRBV11-2 and TRBJ1-3, with D perhaps matching TRBD1 (5 bases). Sequencing was carried out using CD4+ T cells from blood. The CDR3 protein is CASSFSDSPGNTIYF. CDR3 nucleotide sequence: TGTGCCAGCAGCTTTTCCGACAGTCCTGGAAACACCATATATTTT. The variable domain in full, with the rest retrieved from reference TRBV11-2 and TRBJ1-3, is EAGVAQSPRYKIIEKRQSVAFWCNPISGHATLYWYQQILGQGPKLLIQFQNNGVVDDSQLPKDRFSAERLKGVDSTLKIQPAKLEDSAVYLCASSFSDSPGNTIYFGEGSWLTVV.